What follows is one T cell receptor (beta chain) and its context. The data were produced by immunoSEQ multiplex PCR, yet TCRdb's version contains in-frame clones alone and is incomplete. Of 160,000 or so clones detected, approximately 86% appear once; the ten largest clones hold approximately 12%. This sample was taken from a study of radiation and T cells in renal cell carcinoma. Turning to the study itself: Nephrectomy followed 15 Gy stereotactic body radiation by 4 weeks.

Described time point: blood 2 weeks post-SBRT. Treatment: 15 Gy SBRT to primary tumor, nephrectomy 4 weeks later. The V end lost 4 bases, the J end lost 7 bases, and 11 bases lay between the germline ends. Per germline, CDR1 LNHDA and CDR2 SQIVND (reference sequence). This CDR3 comprises 14 residues. The rearrangement joins TRBV19 to TRBJ1-6; D is unclear. The sample here was blood, taken from a patient whose treatment included radiotherapy and nephrectomy. The TCR comes from a woman aged 50 to 65 with renal cell carcinoma. CDR3 nucleotides: TGTGCCAGTAGTAAGAGGGTCCCCAATTCACCCCTCCACTTT. Translating gives CASSKRVPNSPLHF.